This TCR beta chain was recovered during a study of T cells expressing NK-cell markers (dated by TCRdb to about 2020). For the wider study: Under 10 donors provided sorted CD3+CD56+NKG2C+, CD3+CD56+NKG2C- and CD3+CD56-NKG2C+ T-cell subsets, whose TCR beta-chain repertoires were profiled. Illumina HiSeq 2000/2500, MiSeq or NextSeq was used to sequence libraries as 2 x 150 bp reads. The eight sequenced donors were randomly selected healthy volunteers, three men and five women. Of the eight sequenced donors, seven were found to be HCMV-seropositive and one was found to be HCMV-seronegative.

As to this clonotype: The clone's antigen remains unknown.

HCMV-specific IgG was detected in serum with a commercial ELISA kit to determine HCMV serostatus. Peripheral blood mononuclear cells were isolated from blood by Ficoll density gradient centrifugation. From cysteine to phenylalanine, the CDR3 is 12 amino acids long. Only the protein sequence is given. From the germline V gene, CDR1 is SGHRS and CDR2 is YFSETQ. Results the study describes overall, beyond this receptor: In about six donors, the dominant CD3+CD56+NKG2C+ clonotypes were found to rank among the top 10 CD8+ clonotypes and to make up 1.0-7.0% of CD8+ T cells. Those dominant clonotypes were again the most abundant among CD3+CD56-NKG2C+ cells in a handful of donors, at roughly 25-60.1%. It remained unclear whether the expanded NKG2C-expressing T cell clones were specific for HCMV antigens.

For sequencing, an Illumina HiSeq 2000 was employed. TCR beta cDNA libraries were made by 5'RACE template switching that added a universal primer site and unique molecular identifiers. cDNA synthesis was primed from the TCR beta constant segment, followed by two successive PCR amplification steps. Concerning the study's data processing: MIGEC handled demultiplexing of the reads and grouping by UMI, while MiTCR was used to assemble and quantify clonotypes. To exclude erroneous sequences, any TCR cDNA sequence not supported by at least two reads was discarded. The tcR package was used for downstream repertoire analysis, and clonotypes were matched across fractions by CDR3 nucleotide sequence plus V segment. Antigen specificity was annotated against VDJdb with VDJmatch, allowing one amino acid substitution in CDR3. The reads were reprocessed in TCRdb, with one entry per CDR3 protein sequence and no accompanying DNA. The V and J calls and clone size are TCRdb's, not the authors'. The sample table records about 390,000 distinct CDR3 sequences. In total, the top ten clones hold approximately 12% of the sample.

The sequence links TRBV5-1 to TRBJ2-7; lacking DNA, the TRBD1 call made by TCRdb goes unchecked. The sequencing input was blood T cells: a sorted CD56 or NKG2C T cell subset, CD4+ or CD8+ T cells, or bulk PBMC T cells (not recorded which). This clonotype originated in a woman between 50 and 59 years old in good health. Donor details come from another sample of the same person, matched by shared clones. The CDR3 has the sequence CASSAPPGQQYF. The entire variable domain, with the stretches around the CDR3 drawn from the reference TRBV5-1 and TRBJ2-7 proteins, is KAGVTQTPRYLIKTRGQQVTLSCSPISGHRSVSWYQQTPGQGLQFLFEYFSETQRNKGNFPGRFSGRQFSNSRSEMNVSTLELGDSALYLCASSAPPGQQYFGPGTRLTVT.